This TCR beta chain was identified during a study of OX40 agonist ivuxolimab in advanced cancers. Regarding this clone: Its antigen remains unidentified.

Whole-study findings and limits: At 0.1 to 3.0 mg/kg and by week 6, CD4+ and CD8+ T cells in the blood had expanded clonally.

The CDR3 contains 16 residues. With 3 bases removed from V and 0 bases from J, the gap between germline ends came to 12 bases. Germline V gene lookup returns CDR1 MRHNA and CDR2 SNTAGT. Generated by immunoSEQ multiplex PCR, the TCRdb table keeps only in-frame clones and is missing some. The sample holds 40,000 or so clones, around 90% seen once. This sample comprised CD4+ or CD8+ T cells sorted from blood, obtained in a trial of the OX40 agonist ivuxolimab. The chain uses TRBV6-4 and TRBJ1-3, with D unresolved. The clonotype was recovered from an adult with an advanced solid tumor such as melanoma, head and neck, liver or kidney cancer. The CDR3 bases are TGTGCCAGCAGTGAGGGCAGAGAAGGCTCTGGAAACACCATATATTTT. This gives the protein CASSEGREGSGNTIYF.